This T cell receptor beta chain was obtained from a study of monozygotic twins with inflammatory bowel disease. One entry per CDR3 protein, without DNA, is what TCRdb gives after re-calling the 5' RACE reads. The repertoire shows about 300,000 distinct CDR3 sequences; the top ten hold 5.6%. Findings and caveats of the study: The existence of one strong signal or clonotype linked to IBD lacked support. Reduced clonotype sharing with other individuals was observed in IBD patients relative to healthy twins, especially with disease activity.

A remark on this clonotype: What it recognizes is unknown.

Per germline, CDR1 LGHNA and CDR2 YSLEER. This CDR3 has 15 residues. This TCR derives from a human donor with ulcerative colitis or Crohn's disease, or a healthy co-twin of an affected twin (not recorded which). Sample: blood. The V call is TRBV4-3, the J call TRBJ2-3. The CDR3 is CASSSSKGYTDTQYF.